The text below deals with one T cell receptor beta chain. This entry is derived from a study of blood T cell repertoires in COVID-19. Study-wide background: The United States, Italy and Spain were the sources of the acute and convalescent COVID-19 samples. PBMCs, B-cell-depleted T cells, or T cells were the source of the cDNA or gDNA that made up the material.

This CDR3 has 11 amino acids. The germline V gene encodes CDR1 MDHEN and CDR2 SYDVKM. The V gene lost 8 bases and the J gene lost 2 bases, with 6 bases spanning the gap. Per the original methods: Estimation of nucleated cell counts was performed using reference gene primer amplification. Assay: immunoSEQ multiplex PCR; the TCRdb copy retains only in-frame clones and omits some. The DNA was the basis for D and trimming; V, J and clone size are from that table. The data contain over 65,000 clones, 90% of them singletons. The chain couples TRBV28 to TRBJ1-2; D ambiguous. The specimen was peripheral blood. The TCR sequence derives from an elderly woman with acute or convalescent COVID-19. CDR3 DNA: TGTGCCAGCGTAGAAAACTATGGCTACACCTTC. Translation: CASVENYGYTF.